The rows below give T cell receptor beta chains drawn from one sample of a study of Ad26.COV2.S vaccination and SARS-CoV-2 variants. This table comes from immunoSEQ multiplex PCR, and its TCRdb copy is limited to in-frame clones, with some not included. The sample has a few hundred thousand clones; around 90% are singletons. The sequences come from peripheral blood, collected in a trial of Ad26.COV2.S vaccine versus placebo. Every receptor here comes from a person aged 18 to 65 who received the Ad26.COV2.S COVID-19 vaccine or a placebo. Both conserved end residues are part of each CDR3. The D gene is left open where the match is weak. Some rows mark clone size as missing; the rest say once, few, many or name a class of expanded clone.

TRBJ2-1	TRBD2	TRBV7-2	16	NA	TGTGCCAGCAGCTTAGTCGTGGGAGGGCCGGGGAATGAGCAGTTCTTC	CASSLVVGGPGNEQFF
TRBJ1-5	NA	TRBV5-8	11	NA	TGTGCCAGCAGCTTGGCGAGGCCCCAGCATTTT	CASSLARPQHF
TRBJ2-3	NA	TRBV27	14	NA	TGTGCCAGCAGTTATCGCAGCGCCGCAGATACGCAGTATTTT	CASSYRSAADTQYF
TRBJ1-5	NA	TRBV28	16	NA	TGTGCCAGCAGTCCCCTGGGGGTAAAGAGCAATCAGCCCCAGCATTTT	CASSPLGVKSNQPQHF
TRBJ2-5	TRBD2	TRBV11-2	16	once	TGTGCCAGCAGCTTGGGGGTAGCGGGAGTGGGGGAGACCCAGTACTTC	CASSLGVAGVGETQYF
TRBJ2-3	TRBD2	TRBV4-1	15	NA	TGCGCCAGCAGCACCAGCGGGGGCTACACAGATACGCAGTATTTT	CASSTSGGYTDTQYF
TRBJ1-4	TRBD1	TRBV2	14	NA	TGTGCCAGCAGAGACTGGACAGGGTATGAAAAACTGTTTTTT	CASRDWTGYEKLFF
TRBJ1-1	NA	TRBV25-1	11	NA	TGTGCCAGCAGTGGACAGACTGAAGCTTTCTTT	CASSGQTEAFF
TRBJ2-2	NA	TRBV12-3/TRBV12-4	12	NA	TGTGCCAGCAGTACTCTAAACGGGGAGCTGTTTTTT	CASSTLNGELFF
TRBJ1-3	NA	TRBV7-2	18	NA	TGTGCCAGCAGCTTAGGCGGGTCAGAGTGGTACTCTGGAAACACCATATATTTT	CASSLGGSEWYSGNTIYF
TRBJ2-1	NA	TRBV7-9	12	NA	TGTGCCAGCAGTTTCTCGGGGGATGAGCAGTTCTTC	CASSFSGDEQFF
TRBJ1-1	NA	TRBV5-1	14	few	TGCGCCAGCAGCTTGCGGACAGAGGGCACTGAAGCTTTCTTT	CASSLRTEGTEAFF
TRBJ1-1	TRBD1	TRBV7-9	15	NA	TGTGCCAGCAGCTCCCGACAGGGGACAAACACTGAAGCTTTCTTT	CASSSRQGTNTEAFF
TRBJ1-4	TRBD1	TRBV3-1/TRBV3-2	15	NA	TGTGCCAGCAGCCTCACACAGGGGTCGAGAGAAAAACTGTTTTTT	CASSLTQGSREKLFF
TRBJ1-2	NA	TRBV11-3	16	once	TGTGCCAGCAGCTTAGAAGGTCGTCGGGGGGACTATGGCTACACCTTC	CASSLEGRRGDYGYTF
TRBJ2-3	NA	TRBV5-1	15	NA	TGCGCCAGCACCGGGTTAGTGGGCGGCACAGATACGCAGTATTTT	CASTGLVGGTDTQYF
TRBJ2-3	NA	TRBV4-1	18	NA	TGCGCCAGCAGCCAAGAGAACCCAGGGGCGTATGTATCAGATACGCAGTATTTT	CASSQENPGAYVSDTQYF
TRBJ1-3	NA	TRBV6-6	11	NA	TGTGCCAGCAGTGACGGAAACACCATATATTTT	CASSDGNTIYF
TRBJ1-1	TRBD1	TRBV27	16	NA	TGTGCCAGCAGAGTAAGAACAGGGGGCGCGGGGACTGAAGCTTTCTTT	CASRVRTGGAGTEAFF
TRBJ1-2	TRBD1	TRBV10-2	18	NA	TGCGCCAGCAGTGAGTCGGACAGGAGCTGGATAGGGGATGAAGGCTACACCTTC	CASSESDRSWIGDEGYTF
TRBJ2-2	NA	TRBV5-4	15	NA	TGTGCCAGCAGCTTGGAAGGGACCTTAGGCGGGGAGCTGTTTTTT	CASSLEGTLGGELFF
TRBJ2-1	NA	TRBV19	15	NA	TGTGCCAGTAGTAAGGCGGGCGCGGGTCGTAATGAGCAGTTCTTC	CASSKAGAGRNEQFF
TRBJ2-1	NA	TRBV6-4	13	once	TGTGCCAGCAGCCTACAGGGTCAGGATGAGCAGTTCTTC	CASSLQGQDEQFF
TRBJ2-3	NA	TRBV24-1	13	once	TGTGCCACCTCTGACACATATGGGGGTGCGCAGTATTTT	CATSDTYGGAQYF
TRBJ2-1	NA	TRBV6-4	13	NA	TGTGCCAGCAGTGACTCGACTCACAATGAGCAGTTCTTC	CASSDSTHNEQFF
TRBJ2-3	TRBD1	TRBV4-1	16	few	TGCGCCAGCAGTCCAAAGGGGACAGCCGGCACAGATACGCAGTATTTT	CASSPKGTAGTDTQYF
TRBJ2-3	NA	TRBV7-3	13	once	TGTGCCAGCAGCTCGGGGGTCACAGATACGCAGTATTTT	CASSSGVTDTQYF
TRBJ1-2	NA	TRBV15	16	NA	TGTGCCACCAGCAGCCGTCCGGGGGCGCAAGACTATGGCTACACCTTC	CATSSRPGAQDYGYTF
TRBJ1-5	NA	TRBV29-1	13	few	TGCAGCGTTGTCGCAAGTGTAAATCAGCCCCAGCATTTT	CSVVASVNQPQHF